These T cell receptor beta chains were read from a single sample in a study of early T cells in non-severe SARS-CoV-2 infection. Each CDR3 protein is one row after TCRdb ran MiXCR on the 5' RACE reads. The repertoire includes about 50,000 distinct CDR3 sequences, around 10% of them detected once, and 13% sits in the top ten. The sample consisted of whole blood. Receptor source: an adult who was a healthcare worker with PCR-confirmed SARS-CoV-2 infection or an uninfected control (not recorded which). CDR3s include the opening cysteine and the closing phenylalanine or tryptophan. The D gene is left open where the match is weak. Clone sizes are given selectively: once, few, many, or a class where the clone is expanded.

clone size	V gene	J gene	D gene	CDR3 DNA	CDR3 protein
medium-sized	TRBV6-6	TRBJ2-1	.	TGTGCCAGCAGTTATGAGCGGTACAATGAGCAGTTCTTC	CASSYERYNEQFF
many	TRBV7-8	TRBJ2-1	.	TGTGCCAGCAGCTCTTTCGGAAATGAGCAGTTCTTC	CASSSFGNEQFF
many	TRBV5-1	TRBJ2-3	TRBD2	TGCGCCAGCAGCCGGGGGACTAGCGGCACAGATACGCAGTATTTT	CASSRGTSGTDTQYF
.	TRBV24-1	TRBJ2-7	.	TGTGCCACCAGTGATAAGCCGGTGGGGGAGCAGTACTTC	CATSDKPVGEQYF
many	TRBV4-3	TRBJ1-1	TRBD1	TGCGCCAGCAGCCAAGATACAGGGGAAGAAGAAGCTTTCTTT	CASSQDTGEEEAFF
.	TRBV27	TRBJ2-7	.	TGTGCCAGCAGTCCCCCCTCGGACGAGCAGTACTTC	CASSPPSDEQYF
few	TRBV10-3	TRBJ2-1	TRBD2	TGTGCCATCAGGGGACTAGCTCACAATGAGCAGTTCTTC	CAIRGLAHNEQFF
few	TRBV2	TRBJ2-3	TRBD2	TGTGCCAGCAGTTTTTTCACTGGGACTAGCGGGGATACGCAGTATTTT	CASSFFTGTSGDTQYF
.	TRBV28	TRBJ2-1	.	TGTGCCAGCAGTAGATTTAGCTCCTACAATGAGCAGTTCTTC	CASSRFSSYNEQFF
many	TRBV11-2	TRBJ2-7	TRBD1	TGTGCCAGCAGCTCATATGACAGGGGATTTGACGAGCAGTACTTC	CASSSYDRGFDEQYF
.	TRBV5-4	TRBJ1-5	TRBD1	TGTGCCAGCAGCTCAGGGGGCAGCGGGGATCAGCCCCAGCATTTT	CASSSGGSGDQPQHF
.	TRBV3-1	TRBJ1-2	.	TGTGCCAGCAGCCAAGATTTTGGGACCTTGAATGGCTACACCTTC	CASSQDFGTLNGYTF
.	TRBV10-2	TRBJ2-1	TRBD2	TGCGCCAGCAGGCCACTAGCGGGAGTCTACAATGAGCAGTTCTTC	CASRPLAGVYNEQFF
few	TRBV2	TRBJ2-7	.	TGTGCCAGCAGGGGGCCATACGAGCAGTACTTC	CASRGPYEQYF
few	TRBV3-2	TRBJ2-4	.	TGTGCCAGCAGCCAAGAAATAGGTGGACAAGCCAAAAACATTCAGTACTTC	CASSQEIGGQAKNIQYF
many	TRBV28	TRBJ1-2	.	TGTGCCAGCAGTTTCGGCGTGGGTGGCTACACCTTC	CASSFGVGGYTF
.	TRBV6-4	TRBJ1-1	.	TGTGCCAGCCGGTCAGGGCCGAACACTGAAGCTTTCTTT	CASRSGPNTEAFF
.	TRBV29-1	TRBJ1-1	.	TGCAGCGTTACCACACTGAGGGGAGAAGCTTTCTTT	CSVTTLRGEAFF
many	TRBV3-1	TRBJ1-5	.	TGTGCCAGCAGCCAAGACAGTGAGTCGGCTCAGCCCCAGCATTTT	CASSQDSESAQPQHF
many	TRBV24-1	TRBJ2-6	.	TGTGCCACCAGTAGGGCCTCTGGGGCCAACGTCCTGACTTTC	CATSRASGANVLTF
.	TRBV12-3/TRBV12-4	TRBJ1-1	.	TGTGCCTCAACCTCCACTGTAGCCCCTTTCTTT	CASTSTVAPFF
many	TRBV7-9	TRBJ2-3	.	TGTGCCAGCAGCTTTATGCTCACAGATACGCAGTATTTT	CASSFMLTDTQYF
many	TRBV7-3	TRBJ2-1	TRBD2	TGTGCCAGCAGCTCCAGGACTAGCGGGAGGGGTAATGAGCAGTTCTTC	CASSSRTSGRGNEQFF
.	TRBV11-2	TRBJ2-7	.	TGTGCCAGCAGCTTAGATGGGGCTCAACGGACCTACGAGCAGTACTTC	CASSLDGAQRTYEQYF
few	TRBV11-2	TRBJ2-2	.	TGTGCCAGCAGCTTACAGGGAATCGGGGCGAACACCGGGGAGCTGTTTTTT	CASSLQGIGANTGELFF
once	TRBV5-5	TRBJ2-7	.	TGTGCCAGCAGCTTGGAGTTATTGGCCTACGAGCAGTACTTC	CASSLELLAYEQYF
.	TRBV20-1	TRBJ2-1	TRBD1	TGCAGTGCCAGCGACAGGGTCTCCTACAATGAGCAGTTCTTC	CSASDRVSYNEQFF
.	TRBV7-8	TRBJ2-1	TRBD2	TGTGCCAGCAGCCCCTCTGCGGGGGGGATTTACAATGAGCAGTTCTTC	CASSPSAGGIYNEQFF
few	TRBV7-2	TRBJ2-7	.	TGTGCCAGCAGCTTAGTGTGGGGGCGACGACCTTCATCAGCCTACGAGCAGTACTTC	CASSLVWGRRPSSAYEQYF
.	TRBV29-1	TRBJ2-5	.	TGCAGCGTTGGGGGTAGTAGTGAGACCCAGTACTTC	CSVGGSSETQYF
many	TRBV3-1	TRBJ1-3	.	TGTGCCAGCAGCCAAGATGGGGGAAACACCATATATTTT	CASSQDGGNTIYF
many	TRBV29-1	TRBJ2-5	.	TGCAGCGTCTCGGGTAGGGCAGAGACCCAGTACTTC	CSVSGRAETQYF
few	TRBV18	TRBJ1-5	.	TGTGCCAGCTCACCAGGGTCAAGCAATCAGCCCCAGCATTTT	CASSPGSSNQPQHF
.	TRBV7-9	TRBJ1-6	.	TGTGCCAGCAGCCGCTGGGGCTCGGGTAATTCACCCCTCCACTTT	CASSRWGSGNSPLHF
many	TRBV27	TRBJ2-3	.	TGTGCCAGCAAGTTGGTGGGACTCCTTCAGAGCACAGATACGCAGTATTTT	CASKLVGLLQSTDTQYF
many	TRBV10-3	TRBJ2-7	.	TGTGCCATCCCACCGAGTGGCGTCAGGCCTCCCGAGCAGTACTTC	CAIPPSGVRPPEQYF
many	TRBV2	TRBJ1-5	TRBD1	TGTGCCAGCAGTGGGACAGGGAGCAATCAGCCCCAGCATTTT	CASSGTGSNQPQHF
many	TRBV20-1	TRBJ2-1	.	TGCAGTGCTAGAGTATTGAAAGCGGCTTACTACAATGAGCAGTTCTTC	CSARVLKAAYYNEQFF
many	TRBV11-2	TRBJ1-1	.	TGTGCCAGCAGCTTAGGGAGGGGGGCTGAAGCTTTCTTT	CASSLGRGAEAFF
.	TRBV14	TRBJ2-5	TRBD2	TGTGCCAGCAGCCAAGAAGGATTGGCGGGAGGGAAAGAGACCCAGTACTTC	CASSQEGLAGGKETQYF
.	TRBV6-5	TRBJ1-1	TRBD1	TGTGCCAGCAGGTGGGACAGTGAAGCTTTCTTT	CASRWDSEAFF
many	TRBV27	TRBJ2-2	TRBD2	TGTGCCAGCAGTATCGGACTAGCTACCGGGGAGCTGTTTTTT	CASSIGLATGELFF
few	TRBV19	TRBJ2-3	TRBD2	TGTGCCAGCCGGGGGGGGAACACAGATACGCAGTATTTT	CASRGGNTDTQYF
.	TRBV19	TRBJ2-2	TRBD1	TGTGCCAGTAGAAGGCACCACAGGGGACAAAGAGGCGGGGAGCTGTTTTTT	CASRRHHRGQRGGELFF
many	TRBV6-1	TRBJ1-2	.	TGTGCCAGCAGTAATTTGGCACAGACCTATGGCTACACCTTC	CASSNLAQTYGYTF
.	TRBV6-2/TRBV6-3	TRBJ2-7	TRBD1	TGTGCCAGCAGGTCCGGACAGGTCCACTACGAGCAGTACTTC	CASRSGQVHYEQYF
many	TRBV10-3	TRBJ2-1	TRBD1	TGTGCCATCAGTGCAGGGGGCAATGAGCAGTTCTTC	CAISAGGNEQFF
few	TRBV7-3	TRBJ2-1	TRBD2	TGTGCCAGCAGCTTAACTAGCGGGTACAATGAGCAGTTCTTC	CASSLTSGYNEQFF
few	TRBV12-3/TRBV12-4	TRBJ2-1	.	TGTGCCAGCAGAAGGGGGGACAGCTCCTACAATGAGCAGTTCTTC	CASRRGDSSYNEQFF
many	TRBV20-1	TRBJ1-6	.	TGCAGTGCTAAGGATACAGGGAATTCACCCCTCCACTTT	CSAKDTGNSPLHF
.	TRBV7-9	TRBJ1-2	.	TGTGCCAGCAGCTTAGAGCCTGTCGAAGTAGGCTACACCTTC	CASSLEPVEVGYTF
many	TRBV20-1	TRBJ2-3	TRBD2	TGCAGTGCTCAGATAGCGGGGACGGGGGCGGATACGCAGTATTTT	CSAQIAGTGADTQYF
.	TRBV7-2	TRBJ2-3	.	TGTGCCAGCACCCTGGGGCTAGGGACAGATACGCAGTATTTT	CASTLGLGTDTQYF
.	TRBV28	TRBJ2-7	.	TGTGCCAGCAGTTTCGCAGCGTCCTACGAGCAGTACTTC	CASSFAASYEQYF
many	TRBV6-1	TRBJ2-7	TRBD2	TGTGCCAGTGGAGCGGGAGCGATCGAGCAGTACTTC	CASGAGAIEQYF
.	TRBV27	TRBJ1-1	.	TGTGCCAGCAGTGTACCGGGCCGAACTGAAGCTTTCTTT	CASSVPGRTEAFF
few	TRBV5-1	TRBJ1-2	.	TGCGCCAGCAGGAACTCCTTCTATGGCTACACCTTC	CASRNSFYGYTF
many	TRBV12-3/TRBV12-4	TRBJ2-7	TRBD1	TGTGCCAGCAGCTCCGGGACAGGGGAAGAGCAGTACTTC	CASSSGTGEEQYF
many	TRBV28	TRBJ2-3	.	TGTGCCAGCAGTTCCACGGGGCAGGCAGATACGCAGTATTTT	CASSSTGQADTQYF
many	TRBV5-6	TRBJ2-3	.	TGTGCCAGCAGGGTACAGGGTTTGGCGCAGTATTTT	CASRVQGLAQYF